This TCR beta chain derives from a study of blood T cell repertoires in COVID-19. Overall study context: From the United States, Italy and Spain came samples of acute and convalescent COVID-19. Sample material is recorded as cDNA or gDNA derived from T cells, B-cell-depleted T cells, or PBMCs.

As originally analysed: Reference gene primer amplification yielded estimated nucleated cell counts. Some clones are missing from TCRdb's copy, which holds only in-frame ones; the method was immunoSEQ multiplex PCR. V, J and clone size reflect that table, while D and trimming were determined from the DNA. Of just under 45,000 clones listed, about 87% are singletons. With 7 bases clipped from V and 4 bases from J, the junction kept 8 bases outside the gene matches. This CDR3 comprises 14 residues. CDR1 is SGHKS, CDR2 YYEKEE, per germline (reference sequence). This sequence was found in a woman between 35 and 50 years old with acute or convalescent COVID-19. The specimen was peripheral blood. The rearrangement uses TRBV5-5 and TRBJ1-5, with 7 bases that match TRBD1. CDR3 in amino acids: CASSPGQLNQPQHF. The CDR3 DNA sequence: TGTGCCAGCTCTCCGGGACAGCTAAATCAGCCCCAGCATTTT.